This T cell receptor (beta chain) was found in a study of shared clonotypes between healthy human individuals (TCRdb year 2020). Regarding the study in general: A few men and a couple of women, aged 18 to 49 years, made up the cohort. For each donor, CD4 naive and CD4 memory were each run on three plates, CD8 naive on two plates, and CD8 memory on one plate. Leukapheresis yielded between about 0.9 and 9.5 billion PBMCs per donor. To estimate repertoire size and how much clonotype sharing occurs between individuals, the study deeply sequenced the blood TCR repertoires of about five healthy adults. Different laboratories and diverse techniques were used to prepare libraries and sequence TCR repertoires, to increase sequencing depth and limit assay-specific biases. The study at large found these results: Rarefaction of sorted-subset datasets indicated incomplete sequencing despite the large sequencing depth. Because the study included only a small number of donors, the genetic and exposure-history diversity represented was limited. Clonotypes shared by all four sorted-subset donors showed higher generation probabilities than non-shared clonotypes. Sharing across a few donors was observed for around 5% of naive CD4, 3% to 4% of naive CD8, 2% to 2.5% of memory CD4, and roughly 0.4% of memory CD8 clonotypes. Only blood was sampled, and tissue TCR repertoires likely differ from those in blood. Naive subsets generally had larger estimated clonotype richness than memory subsets did. Based on pairwise subsampling, the degree of clonotype sharing among donors was expected to be affected by sequencing depth.

Using the deep immunoSEQ assay, multiplex PCR amplified TCR CDR3 regions from genomic DNA. Extracted genomic DNA from each cell subset was spread evenly across all wells of several immunoSEQ 96-well plates, with each plate serving as a replicate. For sorted subsets, each replicate PCR was loaded with 200 ng genomic DNA, equivalent to approximately 33,000 T cell genomes. The purified libraries were quantified using a Qubit 3.0 fluorometer, sized with a Bioanalyzer 2100, and then quantified again using the KAPA Library Quantification kit. Each immunoSEQ 96-well plate was sequenced on its own single-read 150-cycle Illumina NextSeq 550 flow cell. Turning to the authors' computational methods: Because the immunoSEQ output held only junctional sequences and lacked quality scores, the filtering could not match the filtering applied to full-length reads. Sequences were annotated with PyIR, a Python wrapper for IgBLAST v1.9, and V/J genes and CDR3 were assigned using IMGT germline references. Reads were removed for weak V/J assignments (E-value above 1e-6), missing CDR3, stop codons, out-of-frame junctions, or ambiguous translated residues. V3J clonotypes were defined as sequences sharing the same inferred V gene, J gene, and CDR3 amino acid sequence. Percentage overlap between repertoires was computed as shared unique clonotypes divided by the size of the smaller repertoire. Three approaches were used to assess repertoire richness: RTK rarefaction, the Chao1 estimator, and Recon v2.1 estimates of unobserved clonotypes. Generation probabilities for all TCRbeta clonotypes obtained by the gDNA method from several donors were computed using OLGA. TCRdb's version of the immuneACCESS table is confined to in-frame rearrangements and falls short of the full clone set. An unresolved V gene accounts for under half of the shortfall where checked; the remainder is of unknown origin. That table supplies the V and J calls and clone size; D and trimming were determined from the DNA. The table for this sample lists 800,000 to 950,000 clones; approximately 97% of them were counted only once. Approximately 0.2% of the sample rests with the top ten.

This clone was picked up one time. The antigen this receptor binds is unknown. No quality values exist for individual bases; no much larger clone is one base distant. Sequences ENHRY (CDR1) and SYGVKD (CDR2) are obtained from the germline V gene. Trimming takes 8 bases off V and 2 bases off J; junction bases not matched to a gene: 9. The CDR3 goes from the cysteine to the phenylalanine over 15 residues. Only CDR3 DNA remains: 45 bases, in frame from the first base. CD8 naive samples were obtained by positive selection for CCR7 among CD45RO-negative cells, yielding a CD45RA+CCR7+ population from which TemRA cells were excluded. Healthy HIV-negative adults with no recently reported acute infections or vaccinations were included as donors. Every donor was a Caucasian adult living in Nashville, Tennessee, USA. After blood collection by leukapheresis, PBMCs were isolated using Ficoll-Histopaque density gradient centrifugation and then cryopreserved in the vapor phase of liquid nitrogen. Analytical flow cytometry was used to check the purity and quantity of every magnetically sorted T cell population. Genomic DNA was isolated from every sorted fraction and measured by UV absorbance on a Nanodrop 2000c.

The material sequenced was naive CD8+ T cells sorted from blood. In light of the paper, this sample's cell subset or site label describes: CD45RA+CCR7+. The TCR was taken from a man younger than 40 in good health. The chain uses TRBV10-3 and TRBJ1-1; 9 bases in the junction line up with TRBD1. The DNA sequence is as follows: TGTGCCATCGTCAGGGACAGGGATGGAAACACTGAAGCTTTCTTT. This encodes CAIVRDRDGNTEAFF.